This is a list of T cell receptor beta chains from one sample in a study of blood T cell repertoires in COVID-19. Profiled with immunoSEQ multiplex PCR; TCRdb holds only in-frame clones, not every one. The data contain around 170,000 clones, 88% of them seen just once; the ten biggest clones take up roughly 24%. The sample taken for sequencing was peripheral blood. The origin of the receptors is a man aged 60-69 years with acute or convalescent COVID-19. CDR3s include the opening cysteine and the closing phenylalanine or tryptophan. A D gene is named only where the DNA matches it firmly. Clone size is stated in some rows and not others, as once, few, many or a class when expanded.

clone size	CDR3 length	J gene	D gene	V gene	CDR3 DNA	CDR3 protein
NA	15	TRBJ2-7	NA	TRBV5-4	TGTGCCAGCAGCTTGGGTTGGGGGCTCCTCTACGAGCAGTACTTC	CASSLGWGLLYEQYF
NA	14	TRBJ2-1	NA	TRBV20-1	TGCAGTGCTAGTGGATCTAGCGCGAATCCCTCGCAGTTCTTC	CSASGSSANPSQFF
NA	16	TRBJ1-2	NA	TRBV2	TGTGCCAGCAGTGCCGGGGTGGGCTCCGCTAACTATGGCTACACCTTC	CASSAGVGSANYGYTF
NA	17	TRBJ2-6	TRBD1	TRBV19	TGTGCCAGTAGTAACGGACAGGGGGGGCCTGGGGCCAACGTCCTGACTTTC	CASSNGQGGPGANVLTF
NA	14	TRBJ2-3	TRBD2	TRBV30	TGTGCCTGGAGTGGACTAGCGGGCGTAGATACGCAGTATTTT	CAWSGLAGVDTQYF
NA	14	TRBJ1-1	NA	TRBV24-1	TGTGCCACCCGACTTCGGGGTGGGTCTCCTGAAGCTTTCTTT	CATRLRGGSPEAFF
NA	14	TRBJ1-1	TRBD1	TRBV7-6	TGTGCCAGCAGCTCGCGGACAGGGAACACTGAAGCTTTCTTT	CASSSRTGNTEAFF
NA	12	TRBJ1-6	NA	TRBV2	TGTGCCAGCAGTCGTCTTAGTTCACCCCTCCACTTT	CASSRLSSPLHF
NA	14	TRBJ2-2	NA	TRBV7-9	TGTGCCAGCAGCGATACCAGGGACACCGGGGAGCTGTTTTTT	CASSDTRDTGELFF
NA	15	TRBJ1-1	NA	TRBV30	TGTGCCTGGACCTTGGGCAGCCCATCGAACACTGAAGCTTTCTTT	CAWTLGSPSNTEAFF
few	14	TRBJ2-7	TRBD1	TRBV3-1/TRBV3-2	TGTGCCAGCAGCCAAGGAGACAGGGTCCACGAGCAGTACTTC	CASSQGDRVHEQYF
NA	14	TRBJ2-3	TRBD2	TRBV29-1	TGCAGCGTTGATGGGGTAGCGGGGGCAGATACGCAGTATTTT	CSVDGVAGADTQYF
once	12	TRBJ1-3	NA	TRBV6-5	TGTGCCACTTCTCTGGCAGGAAACACCATATATTTT	CATSLAGNTIYF
NA	16	TRBJ1-4	NA	TRBV7-9	TGTGCCAGCAGCTTAGGGCGGCTGGCAACTAATGAAAAACTGTTTTTT	CASSLGRLATNEKLFF
once	15	TRBJ1-1	TRBD1	TRBV14	TGTGCCAGCAGCCACAACAGGGGCCCGGCGGCTGAAGCTTTCTTT	CASSHNRGPAAEAFF
NA	15	TRBJ1-2	TRBD1	TRBV24-1	TGTGCCACCAGTGATTCAGGGGGACTGGCTTATGGCTACACCTTC	CATSDSGGLAYGYTF
NA	17	TRBJ1-1	TRBD1	TRBV7-6	TGTGCCAGCAGCTTAGCTCGGACAGGGGGCTTGAACACTGAAGCTTTCTTT	CASSLARTGGLNTEAFF
NA	14	TRBJ2-5	TRBD1	TRBV2	TGTGCCAGCAGTGAAAAGGGGGCTAGGGAGACCCAGTACTTC	CASSEKGARETQYF